This is a list of T cell receptor beta chains from one sample in a study of blood T cell repertoires in COVID-19. Data came from immunoSEQ multiplex PCR; TCRdb stores just in-frame clones and leaves some out. Among about 70,000 clones listed, roughly 85% were seen once. Sequences were obtained from peripheral blood. The origin of the receptors is a woman aged 55-75 years with acute or convalescent COVID-19. Each CDR3 is given with its conserved first and last residue. Each record gives: D gene, J gene, V gene, clone size, CDR3 DNA, CDR3 protein. D genes are given only for firm matches. Size is stated for part of the rows, as once, few or many counts, or as a class when the clone is expanded.

.	TRBJ2-2	TRBV5-1	.	TGCGCCAGCAGCTTGAGCTCCACCGGGGAGCTGTTTTTT	CASSLSSTGELFF
.	TRBJ1-1	TRBV6-6	.	TGTGCCAGCAGTTACTCAGTTCTGGAGGGGAGGACTGAAGCTTTCTTT	CASSYSVLEGRTEAFF
TRBD2	TRBJ2-5	TRBV12-3/TRBV12-4	.	TGTGCCAGCAGTTTCCGGGGGGGGGAGACCCAGTACTTC	CASSFRGGETQYF
.	TRBJ2-6	TRBV4-1	once	TGCGCCAGCAGCCAAGATGCCGGCTCTGGGGCCAACGTCCTGACTTTC	CASSQDAGSGANVLTF
.	TRBJ1-1	TRBV7-9	.	TGTGCCAGCAGGGTAGACACTGAAGCTTTCTTT	CASRVDTEAFF
.	TRBJ1-2	TRBV7-8	.	TGTGCCAGCAGCGAGGGAACGAACTATGGCTACACCTTC	CASSEGTNYGYTF
TRBD1	TRBJ1-2	TRBV28	.	TGTGCCAGCAGTGTACAGGGGGCGCGGGTCTGGGGCTACACCTTC	CASSVQGARVWGYTF
.	TRBJ1-5	TRBV20-1	.	TGCAGTGCTAGTCGCGGGTCGGGCAATCAGCCCCAGCATTTT	CSASRGSGNQPQHF
TRBD1	TRBJ1-2	TRBV18	once	TGTGCCAGCTCACCAGGGACAGACTATTATGGCTACACCTTC	CASSPGTDYYGYTF
.	TRBJ2-1	TRBV7-9	.	TGTGCCAGCAGCAACACTAGGAACAATAATGAGCAGTTCTTC	CASSNTRNNNEQFF
.	TRBJ1-3	TRBV6-5	.	TGTGCCAGCAGCTCCGGGACACAAGGAAACACCATATATTTT	CASSSGTQGNTIYF
TRBD1	TRBJ1-2	TRBV10-3	.	TGTGCCATCAGTGAGTCGATATCACAGGGGGGCTATGGCTACACCTTC	CAISESISQGGYGYTF
.	TRBJ1-2	TRBV28	.	TGTGCCAGCAGTTTAAACCCCCAAATCCGCGTCGGTGGCTACACCTTC	CASSLNPQIRVGGYTF
.	TRBJ2-7	TRBV28	.	TGTGCCAGCAGTTTAGAAGTCTACTACTACGAGCAGTACTTC	CASSLEVYYYEQYF
.	TRBJ2-7	TRBV24-1	few	TGTGCCACCAGCAAGACAGGACGATCCTACGAGCAGTACTTC	CATSKTGRSYEQYF
.	TRBJ2-5	TRBV7-3	.	TGTGCCAGCAGCTTAACAGCGGAGCTCTGGGAGACCCAGTACTTC	CASSLTAELWETQYF
.	TRBJ1-5	TRBV11-2	.	TGTGCCAGCAGCTTAGATCGGAGCGGTCAGCCCCAGCATTTT	CASSLDRSGQPQHF
TRBD1	TRBJ1-2	TRBV7-2	.	TGTGCCAGCAGCTTAGGGGACAGGGCTGGGACTAACTATGGCTACACCTTC	CASSLGDRAGTNYGYTF
TRBD1	TRBJ1-1	TRBV30	.	TGTGCCTGGACTAGGGCCGATTCAGCACGGGACAGAGCGAACACTGAAGCTTTCTTT	CAWTRADSARDRANTEAFF
.	TRBJ1-5	TRBV28	.	TGTGCCAGCAGTTTTGGCAGGTATAGCAATCAGCCCCAGCATTTT	CASSFGRYSNQPQHF
TRBD2	TRBJ2-3	TRBV9	.	TGTGCCAGCAGCGTAGATGGTAGACTAGCGGGAAGTAAGTGGGCAGATACGCAGTATTTT	CASSVDGRLAGSKWADTQYF
.	TRBJ1-4	TRBV27	.	TGTGCCAGCAGTTTATCGGGGCTTCAGAATGAAAAACTGTTTTTT	CASSLSGLQNEKLFF
.	TRBJ1-5	TRBV28	.	TGTGCCAGCAGTTTTAGTGTCGCGGGGAATCAGCCCCAGCATTTT	CASSFSVAGNQPQHF
TRBD2	TRBJ2-6	TRBV3-1/TRBV3-2	.	TGTGCCAGCAGCCCGTTAGCGGGAGTAATCCCTGGGGCCAACGTCCTGACTTTC	CASSPLAGVIPGANVLTF
TRBD1	TRBJ1-2	TRBV19	once	TGTGCCAGTAGTATGCTGACAGGGGGTTATGGCTACACCTTC	CASSMLTGGYGYTF
TRBD1	TRBJ1-5	TRBV19	.	TGTGCCAGTGGGACAGGGGGCTTTCAGCCCCAGCATTTT	CASGTGGFQPQHF
.	TRBJ2-2	TRBV12-3/TRBV12-4	.	TGTGCCAGCAGGACTACAAACACCGGGGAGCTGTTTTTT	CASRTTNTGELFF
TRBD1	TRBJ2-7	TRBV4-2	.	TGTGCCAGCAGCCGGGACAGGGGGGAAGACGAGCAGTACTTC	CASSRDRGEDEQYF
TRBD2	TRBJ2-7	TRBV19	.	TGTGCCAGTAGTCTAGGGACTAGCGGGACGGACGAGCAGTACTTC	CASSLGTSGTDEQYF
.	TRBJ1-5	TRBV28	.	TGTGCCAGCATCCTAAAGGGGGGGACTGGGGGTAATCAGCCCCAGCATTTT	CASILKGGTGGNQPQHF
.	TRBJ2-2	TRBV7-6	.	TGTGCCAGCAGCTTAGGGTCTAGCACGGGGTTGCTGTTTTTT	CASSLGSSTGLLFF
TRBD1	TRBJ1-1	TRBV3-1/TRBV3-2	few	TGTGCCAGCAGCCACCTGACAGGGGGGAACACTGAAGCTTTCTTT	CASSHLTGGNTEAFF
TRBD1	TRBJ2-7	TRBV5-6	few	TGTGCCAGCAGCTTTTCTCCAGGGGGTAACGAGCAGTACTTC	CASSFSPGGNEQYF
TRBD1	TRBJ1-2	TRBV29-1	.	TGCAGCGTTGAAGGGACAGGGAGGTATGGCTACACCTTC	CSVEGTGRYGYTF
.	TRBJ1-6	TRBV5-5	.	TGTGCCAGCAGCTTCAGGACAGCAGGGTATAATTCACCCCTCCACTTT	CASSFRTAGYNSPLHF
.	TRBJ1-2	TRBV6-1	.	TGTGCCAGCAGTGAAGTTGGACAGAAACATAACTATGGCTACACCTTC	CASSEVGQKHNYGYTF
.	TRBJ2-7	TRBV3-1/TRBV3-2	.	TGTGCCAGCAGCCGCACCGAGGGATCCTACGAGCAGTACTTC	CASSRTEGSYEQYF
.	TRBJ1-6	TRBV9	.	TGTGCCAGCAGCGTAGGGGGGGAAAATTCACCCCTCCACTTT	CASSVGGENSPLHF
.	TRBJ1-2	TRBV12-3/TRBV12-4	.	TGTGCCAGCAGTTTATTCAGGGGCGGCTACACCTTC	CASSLFRGGYTF
.	TRBJ2-3	TRBV21-1	.	TGTGCCAGCAGCAAAGGGGGGGTCACAGATACGCAGTATTTT	CASSKGGVTDTQYF
TRBD2	TRBJ2-2	TRBV11-2	.	TGTGCCAGCAGCTCCCCAGGCCGGGGGGTCTACACCGGGGAGCTGTTTTTT	CASSSPGRGVYTGELFF
TRBD1	TRBJ1-2	TRBV10-3	.	TGTGCCATCAGTGCGACAGGGAACGGCGGCTACACCTTC	CAISATGNGGYTF